A selection of T cell receptor beta chains follows, all from one sample in a study of blood T cell repertoires in COVID-19. The table came from immunoSEQ multiplex PCR; TCRdb's copy has only in-frame clones and leaves some out. The table records 150,000 to 200,000 clones, about 74% of them present only once. The specimen sequenced was peripheral blood. The receptor set was obtained from a man between 60 and 70 years old with acute or convalescent COVID-19. The CDR3 runs from the conserved cysteine through the conserved F or W. A D gene is named only where the DNA matches it firmly. Part of the rows lack a size; the others show once, few, many or a class for expanded clones.

D: TRBD1
size: -
V: TRBV11-2
J: TRBJ1-1
DNA: TGTGCCAGCACCAAATCAGGGACAGGTGGAGGGAACACTGAAGCTTTCTTT
CDR3: CASTKSGTGGGNTEAFF

D: TRBD2
size: -
V: TRBV24-1
J: TRBJ2-7
DNA: TGTGCCACCAGTGATTCGGCGGGGGGGCTTAGCTCCTACGAGCAGTACTTC
CDR3: CATSDSAGGLSSYEQYF

D: TRBD1
size: few
V: TRBV25-1
J: TRBJ1-4
DNA: TGTGCCAGCAGGGAGGACAGGGGGTTTGCAACTAATGAAAAACTGTTTTTT
CDR3: CASREDRGFATNEKLFF

D: TRBD1
size: -
V: TRBV28
J: TRBJ1-2
DNA: TGTGCCAGCAGTTGGTCGGACAGGGGGCTAAGCTACACCTTC
CDR3: CASSWSDRGLSYTF

D: -
size: -
V: TRBV24-1
J: TRBJ2-3
DNA: TGTGCCACCAGTGATCAGGGTCGAGCAGATACGCAGTATTTT
CDR3: CATSDQGRADTQYF

D: TRBD1
size: -
V: TRBV5-1
J: TRBJ1-1
DNA: TGCGCCAGCAGCCTACAGGGGGTCACTGAAGCTTTCTTT
CDR3: CASSLQGVTEAFF

D: -
size: -
V: TRBV25-1
J: TRBJ2-7
DNA: TGTGCCAGCAGTTCAGCGATCGGACACCTTAGGGACGAGCAGTACTTC
CDR3: CASSSAIGHLRDEQYF

D: -
size: -
V: TRBV29-1
J: TRBJ2-5
DNA: TGCAGCGTTAAGGGGGGGGGCCGAGCAGAGACCCAGTACTTC
CDR3: CSVKGGGRAETQYF

D: TRBD1
size: -
V: TRBV24-1
J: TRBJ1-2
DNA: TGTGCCACCAGTGACCCAAGACAGGGAACTAACTATGGCTACACCTTC
CDR3: CATSDPRQGTNYGYTF

D: -
size: -
V: TRBV14
J: TRBJ1-2
DNA: TGTGCCAGCAGCCGCTCGAGGGTAGGTGGCTACACCTTC
CDR3: CASSRSRVGGYTF

D: -
size: -
V: TRBV6-5
J: TRBJ1-1
DNA: TGTGCCAGCTCCAACGGGGGGACTGAAGCTTTCTTT
CDR3: CASSNGGTEAFF

D: -
size: -
V: TRBV3-1/TRBV3-2
J: TRBJ2-1
DNA: TGTGCCAGCAGCCAAGGAGTGGGAGAGGGCAATGAGCAGTTCTTC
CDR3: CASSQGVGEGNEQFF